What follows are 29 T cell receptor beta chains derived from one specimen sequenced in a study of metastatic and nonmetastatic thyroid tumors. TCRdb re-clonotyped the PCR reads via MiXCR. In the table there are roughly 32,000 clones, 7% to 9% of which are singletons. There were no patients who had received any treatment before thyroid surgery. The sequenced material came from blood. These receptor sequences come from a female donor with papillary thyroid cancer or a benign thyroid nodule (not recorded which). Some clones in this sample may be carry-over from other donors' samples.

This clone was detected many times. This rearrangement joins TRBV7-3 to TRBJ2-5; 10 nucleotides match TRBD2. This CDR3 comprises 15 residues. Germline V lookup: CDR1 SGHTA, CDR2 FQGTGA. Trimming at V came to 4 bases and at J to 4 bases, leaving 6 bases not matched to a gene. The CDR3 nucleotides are TGTGCCAGCAGCTCAAGCGGGGGGGCAGGAGAGACCCAGTACTTC. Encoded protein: CASSSSGGAGETQYF.

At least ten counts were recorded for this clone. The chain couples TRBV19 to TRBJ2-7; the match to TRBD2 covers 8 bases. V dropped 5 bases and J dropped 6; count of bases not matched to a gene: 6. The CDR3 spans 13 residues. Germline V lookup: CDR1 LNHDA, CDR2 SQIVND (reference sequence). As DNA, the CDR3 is TGTGCCAGTAGTTCGGGACTAGTCACCGAGCAGTACTTC. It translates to CASSSGLVTEQYF. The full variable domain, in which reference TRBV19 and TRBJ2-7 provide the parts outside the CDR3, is DGGITQSPKYLFRKEGQNVTLSCEQNLNHDAMYWYRQDPGQGLRLIYYSQIVNDFQKGDIAEGYSVSREKKESFPLTVTSAQKNPTAFYLCASSSGLVTEQYFGPGTRLTVT.

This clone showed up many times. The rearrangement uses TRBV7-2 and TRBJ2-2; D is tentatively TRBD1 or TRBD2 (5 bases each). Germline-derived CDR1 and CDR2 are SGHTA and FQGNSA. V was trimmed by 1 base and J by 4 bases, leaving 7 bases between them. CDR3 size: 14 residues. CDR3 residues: CASSLGGVTGELFF. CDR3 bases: TGTGCCAGCAGCTTAGGAGGGGTCACCGGGGAGCTGTTTTTT.

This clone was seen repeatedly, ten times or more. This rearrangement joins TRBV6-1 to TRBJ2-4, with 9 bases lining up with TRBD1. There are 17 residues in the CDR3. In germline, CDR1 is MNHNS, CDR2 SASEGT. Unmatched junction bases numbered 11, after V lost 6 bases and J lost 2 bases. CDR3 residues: CASSPNRQGGTKNIQYF. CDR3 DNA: TGTGCCAGCAGCCCGAACCGACAGGGGGGGACCAAAAACATTCAGTACTTC.

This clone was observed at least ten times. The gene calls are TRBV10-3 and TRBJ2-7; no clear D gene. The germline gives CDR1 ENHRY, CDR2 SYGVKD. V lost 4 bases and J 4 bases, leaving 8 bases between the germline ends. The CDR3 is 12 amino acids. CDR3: CAISGSDYEQYF. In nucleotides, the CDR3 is TGTGCCATCAGTGGTTCAGATTACGAGCAGTACTTC.

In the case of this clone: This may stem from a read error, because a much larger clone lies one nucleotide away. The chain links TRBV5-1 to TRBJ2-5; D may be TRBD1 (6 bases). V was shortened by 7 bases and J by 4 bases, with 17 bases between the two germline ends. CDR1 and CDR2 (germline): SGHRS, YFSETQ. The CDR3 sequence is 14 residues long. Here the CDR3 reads CASDPRTVRETQYF. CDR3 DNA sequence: TGCGCCAGCGACCCCCGGACAGTCCGAGAGACCCAGTACTTC.

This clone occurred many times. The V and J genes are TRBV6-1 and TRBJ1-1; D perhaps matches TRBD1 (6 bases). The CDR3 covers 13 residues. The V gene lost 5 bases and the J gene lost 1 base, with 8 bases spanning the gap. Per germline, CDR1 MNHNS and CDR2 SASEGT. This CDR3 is CASSLGQNTEAFF. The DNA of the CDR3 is TGTGCCAGCAGTCTGGGACAGAACACTGAAGCTTTCTTT.

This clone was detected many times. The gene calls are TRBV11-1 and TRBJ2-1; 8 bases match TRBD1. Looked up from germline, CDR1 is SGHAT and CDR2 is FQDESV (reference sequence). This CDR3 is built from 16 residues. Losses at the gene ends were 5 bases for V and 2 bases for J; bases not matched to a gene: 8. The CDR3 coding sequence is TGTGCCAGCAGCCCCGGACAGGGAAGCGCCTACAATGAGCAGTTCTTC. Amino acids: CASSPGQGSAYNEQFF.

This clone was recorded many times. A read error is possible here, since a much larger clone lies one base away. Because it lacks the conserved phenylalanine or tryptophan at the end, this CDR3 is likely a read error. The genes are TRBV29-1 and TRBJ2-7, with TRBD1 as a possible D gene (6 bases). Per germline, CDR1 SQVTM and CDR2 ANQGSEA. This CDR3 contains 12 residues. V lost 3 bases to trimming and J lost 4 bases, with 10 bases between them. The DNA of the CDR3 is TGCAGCGTTGATGGGGGCGGGTACGAGCAGTACCTC. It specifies CSVDGGGYEQYL.

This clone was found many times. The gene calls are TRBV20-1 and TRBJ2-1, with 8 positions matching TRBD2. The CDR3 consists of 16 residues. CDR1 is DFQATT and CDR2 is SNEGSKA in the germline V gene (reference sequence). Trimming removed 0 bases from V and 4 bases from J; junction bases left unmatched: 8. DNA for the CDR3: TGCAGTGCTAGAGATGGGTCCGGGGGGGTGTACAATGAGCAGTTCTTC. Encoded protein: CSARDGSGGVYNEQFF.

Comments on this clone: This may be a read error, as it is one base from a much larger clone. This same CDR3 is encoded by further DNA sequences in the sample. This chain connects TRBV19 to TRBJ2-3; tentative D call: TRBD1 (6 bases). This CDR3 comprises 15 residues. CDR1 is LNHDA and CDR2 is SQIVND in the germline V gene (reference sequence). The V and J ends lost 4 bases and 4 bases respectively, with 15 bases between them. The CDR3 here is CASSNRSWGPDTQYF. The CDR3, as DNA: TGTGCCAGTAGTAATCGCTCCTGGGGGCCAGATACGCAGTATTTT.

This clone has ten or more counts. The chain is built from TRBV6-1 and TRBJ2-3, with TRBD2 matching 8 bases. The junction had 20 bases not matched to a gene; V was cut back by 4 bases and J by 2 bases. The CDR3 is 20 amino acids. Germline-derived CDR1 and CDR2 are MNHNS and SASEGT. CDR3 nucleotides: TGTGCCAGCAGTGGCGGTCTTGTTTCGGTGTTAGCGGGAAACACAGATACGCAGTATTTT. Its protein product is CASSGGLVSVLAGNTDTQYF.

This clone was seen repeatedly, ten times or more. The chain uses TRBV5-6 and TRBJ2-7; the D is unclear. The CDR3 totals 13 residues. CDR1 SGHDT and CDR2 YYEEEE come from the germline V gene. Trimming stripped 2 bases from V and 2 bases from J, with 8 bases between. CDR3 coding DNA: TGTGCCAGCAGCTTCCAGGCTACCTACGAGCAGTACTTC. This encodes CASSFQATYEQYF.

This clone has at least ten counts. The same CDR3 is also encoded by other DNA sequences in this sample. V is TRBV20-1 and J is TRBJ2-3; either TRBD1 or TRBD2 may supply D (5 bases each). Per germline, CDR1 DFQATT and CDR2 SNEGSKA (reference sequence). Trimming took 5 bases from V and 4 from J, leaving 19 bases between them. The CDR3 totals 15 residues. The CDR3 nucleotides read TGCAGTGCTTTGAGCCTCGACAGAGGGCCAGATACGCAGTATTTT. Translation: CSALSLDRGPDTQYF.

CDR3 loop: CASSQERGDTQYF. CDR3 coding DNA: TGTGCCAGCAGCCAAGAGCGGGGAGATACGCAGTATTTT. The chain links TRBV3-1 to TRBJ2-3, with a tentative D call TRBD2 (6 bases). V was clipped by 0 bases and J by 5 bases, with 6 bases between them. The CDR3 contains 13 residues. Germline assignment: CDR1 LGHDT and CDR2 YNNKEL (reference sequence).

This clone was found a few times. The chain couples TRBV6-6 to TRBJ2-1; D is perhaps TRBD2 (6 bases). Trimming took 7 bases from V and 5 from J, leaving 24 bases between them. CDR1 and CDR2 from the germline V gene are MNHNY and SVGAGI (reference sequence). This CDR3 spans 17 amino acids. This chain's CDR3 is CASISPLLAGGHNEQFF. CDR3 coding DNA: TGTGCCAGCATTTCGCCCCTACTTGCTGGAGGGCACAATGAGCAGTTCTTC.

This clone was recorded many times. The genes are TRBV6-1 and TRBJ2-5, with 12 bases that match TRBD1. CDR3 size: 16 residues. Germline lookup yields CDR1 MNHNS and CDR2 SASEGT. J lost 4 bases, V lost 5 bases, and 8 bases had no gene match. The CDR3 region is CASSSGTGGAGETQYF. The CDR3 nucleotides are TGTGCCAGCAGTTCCGGGACAGGGGGCGCGGGAGAGACCCAGTACTTC.

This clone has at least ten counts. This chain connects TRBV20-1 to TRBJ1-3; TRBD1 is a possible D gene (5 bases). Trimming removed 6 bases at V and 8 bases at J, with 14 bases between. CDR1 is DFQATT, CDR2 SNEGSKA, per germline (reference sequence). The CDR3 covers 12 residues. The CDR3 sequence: CSAIQGWDTIYF. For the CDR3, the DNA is TGCAGTGCAATTCAGGGTTGGGACACCATATATTTT.

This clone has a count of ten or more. In DNA, the CDR3 is TGTGCCAGCAGCCTCTTTCCTAATCCCGCAGGGCTCTATGGCTACACCTTC. Residues: CASSLFPNPAGLYGYTF. The V gene is TRBV6-1, the J gene TRBJ1-2, with D perhaps matching TRBD1 (5 bases). Trimming took 6 bases from V and 4 from J, leaving 24 bases between them. The CDR3 has 17 residues. CDR1 and CDR2 (germline): MNHNS, SASEGT.

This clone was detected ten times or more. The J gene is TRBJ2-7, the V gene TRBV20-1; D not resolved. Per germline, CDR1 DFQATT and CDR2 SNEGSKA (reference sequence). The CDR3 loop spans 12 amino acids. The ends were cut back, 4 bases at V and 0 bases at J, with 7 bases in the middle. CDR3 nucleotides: TGCAGTGCTAAACGGCACTCCTACGAGCAGTACTTC. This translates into CSAKRHSYEQYF.

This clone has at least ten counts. The CDR3 region has the DNA TGTGCCAGCAGTTCCCGGGACAGGGGGAACACTGAAGCTTTCTTT. This translates into CASSSRDRGNTEAFF. The chain joins TRBV27 to TRBJ1-1; 10 bases are a match to TRBD1. Per the germline V gene, CDR1 is MNHEY and CDR2 is SMNVEV (reference sequence). The CDR3 spans 15 residues. The V and J ends lost 4 bases and 1 base, in that order; junction bases with no gene match: 3.

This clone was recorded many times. CDR3 in DNA: TGTGCCAGCAGCTTAGACGCGACAGATACCTACGAGCAGTACTTC. Translating gives CASSLDATDTYEQYF. The J gene is TRBJ2-7, the V gene TRBV11-2, with D possibly being TRBD1 (5 bases). Trimming cost V 0 bases and J 2 bases, with 11 bases left between them. The V gene's germline CDR1 is SGHAT and CDR2 FQNNGV. This CDR3 has 15 amino acids. Based on the CDR3 plus reference TRBV11-2 and TRBJ2-7, the full variable domain is EAGVAQSPRYKIIEKRQSVAFWCNPISGHATLYWYQQILGQGPKLLIQFQNNGVVDDSQLPKDRFSAERLKGVDSTLKIQPAKLEDSAVYLCASSLDATDTYEQYFGPGTRLTVT.

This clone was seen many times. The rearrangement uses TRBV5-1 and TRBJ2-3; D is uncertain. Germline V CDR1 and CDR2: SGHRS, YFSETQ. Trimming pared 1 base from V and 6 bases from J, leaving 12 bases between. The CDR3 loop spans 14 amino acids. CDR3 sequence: CASSLMGPPDTQYF. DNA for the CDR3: TGCGCCAGCAGCTTGATGGGCCCCCCCGATACGCAGTATTTT.

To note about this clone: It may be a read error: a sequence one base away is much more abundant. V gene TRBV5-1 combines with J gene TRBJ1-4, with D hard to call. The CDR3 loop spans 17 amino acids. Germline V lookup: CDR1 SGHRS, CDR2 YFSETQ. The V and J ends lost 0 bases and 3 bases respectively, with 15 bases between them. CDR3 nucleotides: TGCGCCAGCAGCTTGGACACAGTGAGCGCTTCTAATGAAAAACTGTTTTTT. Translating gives CASSLDTVSASNEKLFF.

The CDR3 sequence: CSASGQVPYEQYF. DNA of the CDR3: TGCAGCGCCAGCGGGCAGGTCCCGTACGAGCAGTACTTC. This sequence joins TRBV29-1 and TRBJ2-7; a possible D gene is TRBD2 (6 bases). The CDR3 spans 13 residues. Germline V gene lookup returns CDR1 SQVTM and CDR2 ANQGSEA. The V end was cut by 7 bases, the J end by 4 bases, with 17 bases between.

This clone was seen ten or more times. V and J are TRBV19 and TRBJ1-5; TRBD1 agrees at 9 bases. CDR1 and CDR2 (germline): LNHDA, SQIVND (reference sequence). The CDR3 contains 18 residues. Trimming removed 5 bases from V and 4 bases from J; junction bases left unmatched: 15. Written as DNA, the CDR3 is TGTGCCAGTAGTCTCCGTCCCGGGACAGGGTCGGGGAATCAGCCCCAGCATTTT. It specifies CASSLRPGTGSGNQPQHF. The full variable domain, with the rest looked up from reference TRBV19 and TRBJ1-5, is DGGITQSPKYLFRKEGQNVTLSCEQNLNHDAMYWYRQDPGQGLRLIYYSQIVNDFQKGDIAEGYSVSREKKESFPLTVTSAQKNPTAFYLCASSLRPGTGSGNQPQHFGDGTRLSIL.

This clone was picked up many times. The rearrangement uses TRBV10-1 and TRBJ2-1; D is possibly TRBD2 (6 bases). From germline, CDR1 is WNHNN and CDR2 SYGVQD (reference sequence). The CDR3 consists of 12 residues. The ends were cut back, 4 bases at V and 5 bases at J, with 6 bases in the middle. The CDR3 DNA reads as TGCGCCAGCAGTGCGGGGGACAATGAGCAGTTCTTC. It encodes CASSAGDNEQFF.

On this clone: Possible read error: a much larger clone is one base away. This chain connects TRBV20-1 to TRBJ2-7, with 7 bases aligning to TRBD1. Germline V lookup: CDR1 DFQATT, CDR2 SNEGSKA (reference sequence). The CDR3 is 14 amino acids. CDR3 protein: CSPGRQGASHEQYF. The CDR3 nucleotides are TGCAGCCCAGGAAGACAGGGCGCTTCGCACGAGCAGTACTTC.

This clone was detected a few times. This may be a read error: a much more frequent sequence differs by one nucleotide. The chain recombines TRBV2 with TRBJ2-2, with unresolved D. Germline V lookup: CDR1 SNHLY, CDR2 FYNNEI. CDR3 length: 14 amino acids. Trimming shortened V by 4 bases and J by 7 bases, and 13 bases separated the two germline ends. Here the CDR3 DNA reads TGTGCCAGCAGTGCATTGCAGGATGGCGGGGAGCTGTTTTTT. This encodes CASSALQDGGELFF.